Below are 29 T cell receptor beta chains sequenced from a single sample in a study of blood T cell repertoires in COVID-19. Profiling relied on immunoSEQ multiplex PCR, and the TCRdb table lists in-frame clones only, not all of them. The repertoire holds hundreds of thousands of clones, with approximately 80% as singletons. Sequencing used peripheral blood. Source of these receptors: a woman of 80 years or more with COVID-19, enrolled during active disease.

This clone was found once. Written as DNA, the CDR3 is TGTGCCAGCTCCCAAGGGGGACAGGGGGCGTTAGAGCAGTTCTTC. It is translated as CASSQGGQGALEQFF. The chain couples TRBV28 to TRBJ2-1; 12 bases map to TRBD1. CDR3 length: 15 amino acids. Germline V gives CDR1 MDHEN, CDR2 SYDVKM. J was trimmed by 10 bases and V by 8 bases; bases with no gene match: 12.

CDR3 bases: TGTGCCAGCAGTTACTCAACATCGGCGGGCGGCTACACCTTC. Amino acids: CASSYSTSAGGYTF. This chain uses TRBV6-5 with TRBJ1-2; no reliable D call. Germline-derived CDR1 and CDR2 are MNHEY and SVGAGI. The CDR3 covers 14 residues. V lost 0 bases, J lost 8 bases, and 13 bases lay in between.

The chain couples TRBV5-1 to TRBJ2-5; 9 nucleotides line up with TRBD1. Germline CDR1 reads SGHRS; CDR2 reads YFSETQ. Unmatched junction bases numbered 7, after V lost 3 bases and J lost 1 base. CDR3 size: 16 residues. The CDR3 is CASSSGQGQGQETQYF. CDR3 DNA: TGCGCCAGCAGCTCCGGACAGGGGCAGGGCCAAGAGACCCAGTACTTC.

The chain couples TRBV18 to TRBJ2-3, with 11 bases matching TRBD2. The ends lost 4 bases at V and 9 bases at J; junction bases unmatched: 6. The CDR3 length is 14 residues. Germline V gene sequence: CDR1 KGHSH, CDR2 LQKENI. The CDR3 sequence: CASSHLSGGATQYF. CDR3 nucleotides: TGTGCCAGCTCACATCTTAGCGGGGGGGCGACGCAGTATTTT.

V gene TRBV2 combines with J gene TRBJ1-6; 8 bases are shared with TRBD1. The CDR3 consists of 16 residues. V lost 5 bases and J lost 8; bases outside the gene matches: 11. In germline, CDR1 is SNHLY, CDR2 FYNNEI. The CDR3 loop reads CASSRGQGLRDSPLHF. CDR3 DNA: TGTGCCAGCAGTCGTGGACAGGGACTTAGAGATTCACCCCTCCACTTT.

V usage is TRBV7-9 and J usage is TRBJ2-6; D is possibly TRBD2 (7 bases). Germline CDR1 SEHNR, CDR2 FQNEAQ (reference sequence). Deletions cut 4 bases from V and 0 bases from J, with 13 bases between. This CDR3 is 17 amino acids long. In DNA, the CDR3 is TGTGCCAGCAGCTCGTCCGGGGGGCTCTCTGGGGCCAACGTCCTGACTTTC. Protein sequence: CASSSSGGLSGANVLTF. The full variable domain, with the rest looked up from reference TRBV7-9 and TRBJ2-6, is DTGVSQNPRHKITKRGQNVTFRCDPISEHNRLYWYRQTLGQGPEFLTYFQNEAQLEKSRLLSDRFSAERPKGSFSTLEIQRTEQGDSAMYLCASSSSGGLSGANVLTFGAGSRLTVL.

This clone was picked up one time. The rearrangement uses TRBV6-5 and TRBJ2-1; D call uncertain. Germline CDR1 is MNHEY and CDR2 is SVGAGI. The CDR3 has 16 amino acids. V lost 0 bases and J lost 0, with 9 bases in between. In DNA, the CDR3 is TGTGCCAGCAGTTACTCGGGCACCCGCTCCTACAATGAGCAGTTCTTC. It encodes CASSYSGTRSYNEQFF.

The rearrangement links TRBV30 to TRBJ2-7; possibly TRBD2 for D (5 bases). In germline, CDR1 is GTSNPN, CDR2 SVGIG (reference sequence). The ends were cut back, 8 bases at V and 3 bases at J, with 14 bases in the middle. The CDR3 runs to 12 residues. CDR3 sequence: CALDGDHYEQYF. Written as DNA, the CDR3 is TGTGCCCTAGACGGGGATCACTACGAGCAGTACTTC.

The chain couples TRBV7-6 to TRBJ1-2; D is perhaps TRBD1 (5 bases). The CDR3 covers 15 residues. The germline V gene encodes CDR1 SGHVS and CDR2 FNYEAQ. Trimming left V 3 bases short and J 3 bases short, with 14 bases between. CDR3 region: CASSLGGGVDYGYTF. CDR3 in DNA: TGTGCCAGCAGCTTGGGTGGGGGGGTTGACTATGGCTACACCTTC.

This CDR3 is CASSSTGDSYNEQFF. The CDR3 region has the DNA TGCGCCAGCAGCTCAACGGGGGACTCCTACAATGAGCAGTTCTTC. The V call is TRBV5-1, the J call TRBJ2-1; TRBD2 is a possible D gene (6 bases). V dropped 3 bases and J dropped 0 bases, with 10 bases sitting between them. This CDR3 is 15 amino acids long. Germline-derived CDR1 and CDR2 are SGHRS and YFSETQ.

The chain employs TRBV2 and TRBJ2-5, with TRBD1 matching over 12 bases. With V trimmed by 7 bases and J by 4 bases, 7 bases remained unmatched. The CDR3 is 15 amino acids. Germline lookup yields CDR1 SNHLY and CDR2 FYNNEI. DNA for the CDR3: TGTGCCAGCACCCTGGGGACAGGGGGCAGAGAGACCCAGTACTTC. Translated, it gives CASTLGTGGRETQYF.

The CDR3 here is CASRSLIRISYNEQFF. For the CDR3, the DNA is TGTGCCAGCAGAAGCCTCATCAGGATCTCCTACAATGAGCAGTTCTTC. The rearrangement joins TRBV6-8 to TRBJ2-1; D gene ambiguous. The germline V gene encodes CDR1 MNHGY and CDR2 SAAAGT. The V and J ends lost 6 bases and 0 bases respectively, with 15 bases between them. The CDR3 spans 16 residues.

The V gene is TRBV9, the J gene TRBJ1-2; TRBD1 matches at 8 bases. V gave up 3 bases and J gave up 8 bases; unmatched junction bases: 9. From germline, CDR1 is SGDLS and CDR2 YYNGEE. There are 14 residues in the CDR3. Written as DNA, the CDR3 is TGTGCCAGCAGCGACACCGGACAGGGAAGGGGCTACACCTTC. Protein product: CASSDTGQGRGYTF.

Here the CDR3 reads CASSLGQGVFQSGYTF. The CDR3 DNA reads TGTGCCAGCAGCCTGGGGCAGGGGGTGTTTCAAAGTGGCTACACCTTC. The chain is built from TRBV27 and TRBJ1-2; 7 bases fit TRBD1. J was trimmed by 7 bases and V by 6 bases; bases with no gene match: 17. Per germline, CDR1 MNHEY and CDR2 SMNVEV (reference sequence). The CDR3 spans 16 residues.

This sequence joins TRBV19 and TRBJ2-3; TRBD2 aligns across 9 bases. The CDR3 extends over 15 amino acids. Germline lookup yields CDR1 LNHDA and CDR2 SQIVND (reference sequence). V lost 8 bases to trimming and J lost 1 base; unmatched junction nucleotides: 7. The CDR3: CASSTRLAGTDTQYF. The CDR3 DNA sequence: TGTGCCAGTTCCACGAGACTAGCGGGCACAGATACGCAGTATTTT.

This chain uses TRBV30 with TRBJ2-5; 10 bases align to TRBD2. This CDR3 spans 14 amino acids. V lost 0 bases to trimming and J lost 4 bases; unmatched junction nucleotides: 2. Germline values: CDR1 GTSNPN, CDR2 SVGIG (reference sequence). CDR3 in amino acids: CAWSVLAGTETQYF. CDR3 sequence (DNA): TGTGCCTGGAGTGTACTAGCGGGAACAGAGACCCAGTACTTC.

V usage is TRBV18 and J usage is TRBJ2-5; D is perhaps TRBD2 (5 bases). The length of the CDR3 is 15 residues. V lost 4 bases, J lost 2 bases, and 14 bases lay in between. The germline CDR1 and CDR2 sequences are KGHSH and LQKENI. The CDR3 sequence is CASSRLRTVQETQYF. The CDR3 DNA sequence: TGTGCCAGCTCACGACTTCGGACTGTTCAAGAGACCCAGTACTTC. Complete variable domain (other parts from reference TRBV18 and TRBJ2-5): NAGVMQNPRHLVRRRGQEARLRCSPMKGHSHVYWYRQLPEEGLKFMVYLQKENIIDESGMPKERFSAEFPKEGPSILRIQQVVRGDSAAYFCASSRLRTVQETQYFGPGTRLLVL.

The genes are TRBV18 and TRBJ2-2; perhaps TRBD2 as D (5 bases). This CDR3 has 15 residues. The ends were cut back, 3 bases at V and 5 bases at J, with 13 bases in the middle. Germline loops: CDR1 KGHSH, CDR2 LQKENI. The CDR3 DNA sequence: TGTGCCAGCTCACCGTGGGCCTCGGGGACCGGGGAGCTGTTTTTT. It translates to CASSPWASGTGELFF.

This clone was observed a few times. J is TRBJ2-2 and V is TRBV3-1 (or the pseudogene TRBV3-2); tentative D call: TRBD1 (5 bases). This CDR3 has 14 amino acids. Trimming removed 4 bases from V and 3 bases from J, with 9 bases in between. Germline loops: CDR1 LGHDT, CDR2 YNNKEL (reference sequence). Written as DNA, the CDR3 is TGTGCCAGCAGCCGTAAGGGGTACACCGGGGAGCTGTTTTTT. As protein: CASSRKGYTGELFF.

The CDR3 DNA reads TGTGCCAGCACCCAAACGGGAGGATTGGCAGATACGCAGTATTTT. This translates into CASTQTGGLADTQYF. This chain connects TRBV9 to TRBJ2-3, with 7 bases fitting TRBD2. V gave up 6 bases and J gave up 4 bases; unmatched junction bases: 11. In germline, CDR1 is SGDLS, CDR2 YYNGEE. This CDR3 contains 15 residues.

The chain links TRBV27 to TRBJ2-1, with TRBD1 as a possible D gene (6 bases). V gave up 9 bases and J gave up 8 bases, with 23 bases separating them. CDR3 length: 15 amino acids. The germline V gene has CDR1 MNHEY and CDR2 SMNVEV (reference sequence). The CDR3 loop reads CASAPYRVEGHEQFF. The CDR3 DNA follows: TGTGCCAGTGCCCCATACAGGGTTGAAGGCCATGAGCAGTTCTTC.

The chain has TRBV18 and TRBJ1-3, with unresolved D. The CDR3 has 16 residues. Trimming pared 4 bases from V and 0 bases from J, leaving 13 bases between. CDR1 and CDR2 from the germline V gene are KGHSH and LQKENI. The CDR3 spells CASSHGLTSSGNTIYF. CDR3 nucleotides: TGTGCCAGCTCACACGGACTGACGAGCTCTGGAAACACCATATATTTT. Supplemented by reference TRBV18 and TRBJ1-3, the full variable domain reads NAGVMQNPRHLVRRRGQEARLRCSPMKGHSHVYWYRQLPEEGLKFMVYLQKENIIDESGMPKERFSAEFPKEGPSILRIQQVVRGDSAAYFCASSHGLTSSGNTIYFGEGSWLTVV.

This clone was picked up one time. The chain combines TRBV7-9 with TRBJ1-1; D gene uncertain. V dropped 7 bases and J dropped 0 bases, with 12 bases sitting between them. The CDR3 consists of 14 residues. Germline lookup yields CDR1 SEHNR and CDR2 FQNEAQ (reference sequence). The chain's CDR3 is CASNHPGLNTEAFF. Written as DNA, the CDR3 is TGTGCCAGCAACCACCCAGGCCTGAACACTGAAGCTTTCTTT.

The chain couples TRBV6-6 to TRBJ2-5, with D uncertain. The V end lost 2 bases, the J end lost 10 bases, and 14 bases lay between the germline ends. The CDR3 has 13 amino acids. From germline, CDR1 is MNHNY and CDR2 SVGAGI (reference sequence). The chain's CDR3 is CASSYVKVQDQYF. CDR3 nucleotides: TGTGCCAGCAGTTACGTAAAGGTTCAGGACCAGTACTTC.

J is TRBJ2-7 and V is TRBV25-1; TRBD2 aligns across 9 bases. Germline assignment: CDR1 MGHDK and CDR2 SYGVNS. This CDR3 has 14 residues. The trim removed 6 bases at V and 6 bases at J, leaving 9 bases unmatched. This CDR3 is CASSRSGSPGEQYF. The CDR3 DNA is TGTGCCAGCAGCCGTAGCGGGAGCCCAGGCGAGCAGTACTTC.

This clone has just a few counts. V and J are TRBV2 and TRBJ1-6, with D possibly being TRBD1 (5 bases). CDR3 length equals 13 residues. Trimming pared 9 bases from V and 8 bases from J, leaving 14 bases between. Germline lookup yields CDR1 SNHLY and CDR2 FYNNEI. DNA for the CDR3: TGTGCCAGTCAAACCAGGGTGGATTCACCCCTCCACTTT. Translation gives CASQTRVDSPLHF. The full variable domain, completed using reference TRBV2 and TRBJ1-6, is EPEVTQTPSHQVTQMGQEVILRCVPISNHLYFYWYRQILGQKVEFLVSFYNNEISEKSEIFDDQFSVERPDGSNFTLKIRSTKLEDSAMYFCASQTRVDSPLHFGNGTRLTVT.

DNA of the CDR3: TGTGCCAGCAGCTTGGGAGGCGGGACAGGGCAAAATGAGCAGTTCTTC. It specifies CASSLGGGTGQNEQFF. The chain employs TRBV7-3 and TRBJ2-1, with TRBD1 matching 9 bases. Germline assignment: CDR1 SGHTA and CDR2 FQGTGA. This CDR3 spans 16 amino acids. Losses at the gene ends were 3 bases for V and 7 bases for J; bases not matched to a gene: 10.

The CDR3 DNA reads TGTGCCAGCAGCCAAGGCGGGGCGACTAATGAAAAACTGTTTTTT. Translating gives CASSQGGATNEKLFF. The chain recombines TRBV4-2 with TRBJ1-4; tentative D call: TRBD1 (5 bases). Trimming shortened V by 1 base and J by 2 bases, and 8 bases separated the two germline ends. This CDR3 spans 15 amino acids. The germline CDR1 and CDR2 sequences are LGHNA and YNFKEQ.

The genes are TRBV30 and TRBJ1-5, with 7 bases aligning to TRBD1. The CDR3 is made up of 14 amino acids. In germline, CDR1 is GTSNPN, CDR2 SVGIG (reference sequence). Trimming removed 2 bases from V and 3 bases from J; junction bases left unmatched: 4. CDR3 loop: CAWSTGADNQPQHF. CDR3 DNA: TGTGCCTGGAGTACAGGGGCGGACAATCAGCCCCAGCATTTT.